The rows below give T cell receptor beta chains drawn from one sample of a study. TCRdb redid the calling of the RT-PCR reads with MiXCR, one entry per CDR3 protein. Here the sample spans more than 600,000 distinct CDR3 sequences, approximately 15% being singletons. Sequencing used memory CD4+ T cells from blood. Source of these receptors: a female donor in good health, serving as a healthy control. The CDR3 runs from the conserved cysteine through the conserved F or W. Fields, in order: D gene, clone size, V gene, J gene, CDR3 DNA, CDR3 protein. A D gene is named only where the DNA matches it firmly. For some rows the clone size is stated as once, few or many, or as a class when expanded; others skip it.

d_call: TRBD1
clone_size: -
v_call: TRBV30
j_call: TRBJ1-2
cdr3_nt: TGTGCCTGGATAATGGCAGGGGGCAAAGGCTACACCTTC
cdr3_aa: CAWIMAGGKGYTF

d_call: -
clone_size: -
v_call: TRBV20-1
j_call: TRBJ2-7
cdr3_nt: TGCAGTGCTAGTACCCCCGGGTGGCAGGGTAAGCACGAGCAGTACTTC
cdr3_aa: CSASTPGWQGKHEQYF

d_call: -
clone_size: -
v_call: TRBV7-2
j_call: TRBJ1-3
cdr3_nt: TGTGCCAGCAGCTTAGTGGGTGGGGGCGTCTCTGGAAACACCATATATTTT
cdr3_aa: CASSLVGGGVSGNTIYF

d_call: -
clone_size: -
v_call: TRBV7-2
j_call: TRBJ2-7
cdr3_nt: TGTGCCAGCAGCTTCGCCCTGACAGGAACCCCTACCGAGCAGTACTTC
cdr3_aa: CASSFALTGTPTEQYF

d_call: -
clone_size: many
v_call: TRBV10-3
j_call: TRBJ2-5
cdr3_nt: TGTGCCACCAAGGGGACGGATCAAGAGACCCAGTACTTC
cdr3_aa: CATKGTDQETQYF

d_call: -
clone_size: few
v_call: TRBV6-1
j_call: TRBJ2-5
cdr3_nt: TGTGCCCCTGGGGGGGGCGGGGGAGAGACCCAGTACTTC
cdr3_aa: CAPGGGGGETQYF

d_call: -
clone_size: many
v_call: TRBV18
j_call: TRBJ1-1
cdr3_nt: TGTGCCAGCTCACCGGGGCCCGTGGACACTGAAGCTTTCTTT
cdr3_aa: CASSPGPVDTEAFF

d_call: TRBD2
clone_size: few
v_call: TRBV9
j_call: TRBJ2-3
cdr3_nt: TGTGCCAGCAGCGGTCCCACTAGCGTCCCAGATACGCAGTATTTT
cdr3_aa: CASSGPTSVPDTQYF

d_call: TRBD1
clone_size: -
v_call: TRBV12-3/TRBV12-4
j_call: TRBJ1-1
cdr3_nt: TGTGCCAGCAGCCGTCAGGGGGCGACTGAAGCTTTCTTT
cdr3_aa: CASSRQGATEAFF

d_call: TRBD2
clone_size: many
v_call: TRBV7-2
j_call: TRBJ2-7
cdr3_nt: TGTGCCAGCAGTAGGAGGGGGCTAGCGGGAGGGAGGAGCTCCTACGAGCAGTACTTC
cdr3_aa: CASSRRGLAGGRSSYEQYF

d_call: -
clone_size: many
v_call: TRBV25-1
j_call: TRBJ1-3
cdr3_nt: TGTGCCAGCAGTGCGGGGGACGGTGGAAACACCATATATTTT
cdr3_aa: CASSAGDGGNTIYF

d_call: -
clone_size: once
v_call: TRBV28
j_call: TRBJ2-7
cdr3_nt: TGTGCCAGCAGTTTAATGGAGGGGGCTTCAACCTACGAGCAGTACTTC
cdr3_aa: CASSLMEGASTYEQYF

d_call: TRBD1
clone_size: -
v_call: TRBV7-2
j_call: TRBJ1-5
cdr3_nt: TGTGCCAGCAGCTTAGGAGACAGGGGGCCTCGGCTGGATCTCCAGCCCCAGCATTTT
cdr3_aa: CASSLGDRGPRLDLQPQHF

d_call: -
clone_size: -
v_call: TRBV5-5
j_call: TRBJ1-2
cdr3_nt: TGTGCCAGCCAGCAGGGCTCCGCGATTGATGGCTACACCTTC
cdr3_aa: CASQQGSAIDGYTF

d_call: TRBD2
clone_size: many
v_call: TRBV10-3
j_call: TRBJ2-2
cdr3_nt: TGTGCCATCAGTGAGCCTAGCGGGGGAAACACCGGGGAGCTGTTTTTT
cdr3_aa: CAISEPSGGNTGELFF

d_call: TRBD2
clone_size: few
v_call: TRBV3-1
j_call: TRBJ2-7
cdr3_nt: TGTGCCAGCAGCGTACCTAGCGGCTACGAGCAGTACTTC
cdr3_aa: CASSVPSGYEQYF

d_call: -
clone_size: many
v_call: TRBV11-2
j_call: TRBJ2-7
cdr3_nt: TGTGCCAGCAGCTTAACGCCGGGGCCCATGGGCTACGAGCAGTACTTC
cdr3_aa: CASSLTPGPMGYEQYF

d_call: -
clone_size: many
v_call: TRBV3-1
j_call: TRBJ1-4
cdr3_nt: TGTGCCAGCAGCCAAGTCACAGACCAATCAGCAACTAATGAAAAACTGTTTTTT
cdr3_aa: CASSQVTDQSATNEKLFF

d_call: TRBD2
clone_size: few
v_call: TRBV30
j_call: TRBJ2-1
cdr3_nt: TGTGCCTGGACTCTAGGGGTGTCTAGCGGGACCACCAGCTACTACAATGAGCAGTTCTTC
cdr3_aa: CAWTLGVSSGTTSYYNEQFF

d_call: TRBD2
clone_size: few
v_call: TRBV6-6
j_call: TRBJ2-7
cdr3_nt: TGTGCCAGCAGTTACCAGACTAGCGGAGGAGTCTACGAGCAGTACTTC
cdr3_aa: CASSYQTSGGVYEQYF

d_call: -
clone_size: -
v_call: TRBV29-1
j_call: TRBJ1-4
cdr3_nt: TGCAGCGCAGCTCAAGCAACTAATGAAAAACTGTTTTTT
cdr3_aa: CSAAQATNEKLFF

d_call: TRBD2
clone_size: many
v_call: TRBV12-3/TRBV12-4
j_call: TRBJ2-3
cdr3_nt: TGTGCCAGCAGTCCCCCCTTCAGTAGCGGGGGCACAGATACGCAGTATTTT
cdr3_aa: CASSPPFSSGGTDTQYF

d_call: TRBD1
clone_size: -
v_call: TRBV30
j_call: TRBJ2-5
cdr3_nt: TGTGCCTGGAGCACAGGGGGCGTGGGAGAGACCCAGTACTTC
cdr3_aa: CAWSTGGVGETQYF

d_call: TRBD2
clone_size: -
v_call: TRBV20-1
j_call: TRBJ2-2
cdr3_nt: TGCAGTGCTAGAGCGCTAGCGGGCAACACCGGGGAGCTGTTTTTT
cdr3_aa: CSARALAGNTGELFF

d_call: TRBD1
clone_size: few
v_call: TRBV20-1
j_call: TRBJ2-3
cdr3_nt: TGCAGTGTGGACAGAAGGGGGCGTACGCAGTATTTT
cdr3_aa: CSVDRRGRTQYF

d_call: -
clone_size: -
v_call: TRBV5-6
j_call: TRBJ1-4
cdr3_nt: TGTGCCAGCAGCTTACCAAGGGGGACTAATGAAAAACTGTTTTTT
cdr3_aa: CASSLPRGTNEKLFF

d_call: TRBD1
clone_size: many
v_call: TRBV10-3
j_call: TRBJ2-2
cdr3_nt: TGTGCCATCAGTGATCATGGACAGGGGTCCTACACCGGGGAGCTGTTTTTT
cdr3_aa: CAISDHGQGSYTGELFF

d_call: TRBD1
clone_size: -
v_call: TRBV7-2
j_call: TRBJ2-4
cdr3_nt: TGTGCCAGCAGCTTAGCGCAGGGGGAAAACATTCAGTACTTC
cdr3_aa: CASSLAQGENIQYF

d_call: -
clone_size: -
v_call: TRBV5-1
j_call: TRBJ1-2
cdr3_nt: TGCGCCAGCAGCTTGTCGCGGACGACCGATGGCTACACCTTC
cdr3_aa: CASSLSRTTDGYTF

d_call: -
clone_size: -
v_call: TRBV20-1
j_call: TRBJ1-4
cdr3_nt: TGCAGTGCTAAACGGACCACAGCAACTAATGAAAAACTGTTTTTT
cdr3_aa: CSAKRTTATNEKLFF

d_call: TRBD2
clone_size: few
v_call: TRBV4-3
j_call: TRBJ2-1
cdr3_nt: TGCGCCAGCAGCCGTCTTTTCCTAGCGGGACTCTACAATGAGCAGTTCTTC
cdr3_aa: CASSRLFLAGLYNEQFF

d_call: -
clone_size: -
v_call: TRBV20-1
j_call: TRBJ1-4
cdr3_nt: TGCAGTGCTAGACAGGAGAATGAAAAACTGTTTTTT
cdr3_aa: CSARQENEKLFF

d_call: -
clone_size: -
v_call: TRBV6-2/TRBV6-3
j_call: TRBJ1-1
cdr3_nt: TGTGCCAGCACCCGAGACAGATTTCTAGAAGCTTTCTTT
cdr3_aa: CASTRDRFLEAFF

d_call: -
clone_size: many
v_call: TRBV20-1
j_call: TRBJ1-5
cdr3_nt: TGCAGTGTACCGGCAGGCCTCTCTCAGGATCAGCCCCAGCATTTT
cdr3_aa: CSVPAGLSQDQPQHF

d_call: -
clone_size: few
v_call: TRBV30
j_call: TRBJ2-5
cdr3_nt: TGTGCCTGGACAGGGGGGGAGACCCAGTACTTC
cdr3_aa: CAWTGGETQYF

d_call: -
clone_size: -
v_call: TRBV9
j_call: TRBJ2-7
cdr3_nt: TGTGCCAGCAGCGTAGGCTGGCAGGGGACCTACGAGCAGTACTTC
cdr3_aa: CASSVGWQGTYEQYF

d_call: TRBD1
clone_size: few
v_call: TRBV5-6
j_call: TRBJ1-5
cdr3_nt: TGTGCCAGCAACAGGGGCAGGCAGCCCCAGCATTTT
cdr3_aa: CASNRGRQPQHF

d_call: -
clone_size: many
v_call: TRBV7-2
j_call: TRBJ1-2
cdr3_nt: TGTGCCAGCAGCTTATCGGCAGGGCCCTATGGCTACACCTTC
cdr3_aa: CASSLSAGPYGYTF

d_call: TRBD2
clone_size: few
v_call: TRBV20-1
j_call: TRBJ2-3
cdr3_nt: TGCAGTGCCCACACATCAGGGGCGGGGGGGAGCACAGATACGCAGTATTTT
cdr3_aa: CSAHTSGAGGSTDTQYF

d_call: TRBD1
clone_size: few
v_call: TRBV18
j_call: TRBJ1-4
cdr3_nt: TGTGCCAGCTCAACCACAGGGGTTGGTATTGAAAAACTGTTTTTT
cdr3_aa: CASSTTGVGIEKLFF